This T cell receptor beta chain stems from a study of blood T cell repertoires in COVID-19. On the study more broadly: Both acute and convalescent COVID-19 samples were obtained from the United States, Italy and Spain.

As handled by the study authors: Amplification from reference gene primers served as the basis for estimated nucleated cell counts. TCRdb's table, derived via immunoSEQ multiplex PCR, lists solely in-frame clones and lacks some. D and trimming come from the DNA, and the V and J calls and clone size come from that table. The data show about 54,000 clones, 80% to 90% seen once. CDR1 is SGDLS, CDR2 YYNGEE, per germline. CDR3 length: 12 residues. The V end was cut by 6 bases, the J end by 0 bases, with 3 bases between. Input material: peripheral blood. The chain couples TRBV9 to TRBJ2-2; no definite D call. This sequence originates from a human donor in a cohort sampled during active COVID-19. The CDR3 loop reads CASTANTGELFF. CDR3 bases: TGTGCCAGCACTGCGAACACCGGGGAGCTGTTTTTT.